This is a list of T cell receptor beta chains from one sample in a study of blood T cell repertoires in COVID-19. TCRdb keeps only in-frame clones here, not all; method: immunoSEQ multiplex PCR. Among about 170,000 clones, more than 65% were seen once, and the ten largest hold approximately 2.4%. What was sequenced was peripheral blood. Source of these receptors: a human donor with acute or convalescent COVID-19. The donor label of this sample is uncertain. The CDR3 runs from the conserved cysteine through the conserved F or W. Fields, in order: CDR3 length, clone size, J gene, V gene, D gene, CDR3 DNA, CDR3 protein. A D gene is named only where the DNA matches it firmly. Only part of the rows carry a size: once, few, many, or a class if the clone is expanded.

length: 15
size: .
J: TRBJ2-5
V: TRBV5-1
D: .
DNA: TGCGCCAGCAGCTTGTGGGGAGTGTACCAAGAGACCCAGTACTTC
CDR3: CASSLWGVYQETQYF

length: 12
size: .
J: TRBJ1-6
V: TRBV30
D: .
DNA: TGTGCCTGGGGTACAGGGCTTCTGCCCCTCCACTTT
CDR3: CAWGTGLLPLHF

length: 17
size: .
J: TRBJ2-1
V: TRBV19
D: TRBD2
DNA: TGTGCCAGTACCCCTTGGCTCCTAGCGGGAGGGCCGGGTGAGCAGTTCTTC
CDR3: CASTPWLLAGGPGEQFF

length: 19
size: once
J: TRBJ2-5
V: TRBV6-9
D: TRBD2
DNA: TGTGCCAGCAGTTTAGGACTAGCGGGAGTAGACTTACAAGAAGAGACCCAGTACTTC
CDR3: CASSLGLAGVDLQEETQYF

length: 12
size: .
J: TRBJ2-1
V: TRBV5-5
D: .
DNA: TGTGCCAGCAGCCCCCAGGGCAATGAGCAGTTCTTC
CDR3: CASSPQGNEQFF

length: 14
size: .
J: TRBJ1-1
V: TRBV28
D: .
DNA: TGTGCCAGCAGTTATCGACAGGCTAACACTGAAGCTTTCTTT
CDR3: CASSYRQANTEAFF

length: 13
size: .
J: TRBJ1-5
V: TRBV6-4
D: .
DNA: TGTGCCAGCAGTGAACAGTCCAACCAGCCCCAGCATTTT
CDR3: CASSEQSNQPQHF

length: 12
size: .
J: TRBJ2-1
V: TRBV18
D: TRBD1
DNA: TGTGCCAGCTCAGGGACAGGGGGCGAGCAGTTCTTC
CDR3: CASSGTGGEQFF

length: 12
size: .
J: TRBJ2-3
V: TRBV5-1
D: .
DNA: TGCGCCAGCAGCTCCAAGGGGGATACGCAGTATTTT
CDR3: CASSSKGDTQYF

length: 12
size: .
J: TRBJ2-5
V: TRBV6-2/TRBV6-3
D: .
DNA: TGTGCCAGCAGTTACCCTATGGAGACCCAGTACTTC
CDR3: CASSYPMETQYF